Below, 23 T cell receptor beta chains from the same sample are listed, as sequenced in a study of T cells in Graves' hyperthyroidism and ophthalmopathy (dated by TCRdb to about 2019). Library construction relied on multiplex PCR. The sequencer was an Illumina HiSeq 2000. Amplification of TCR beta CDR3 regions was carried out from RNA transcripts. A first-round RT-PCR of the TCR CDR3 used the HTBI primer set with the Qiagen OneStep RT-PCR kit. TCRdb reprocessed the public reads (quality trimming at Q25 with fastp, clone calling with MiXCR) and kept in-frame beta chains. Under each unique CDR3 protein, matching rows form one entry showing the most common genes and DNA. Here the sample has fewer than 350,000 distinct CDR3 sequences; approximately 14% occur a single time. The leading ten clones occupy 30% to 35% of the sample. The sample was blood. These receptors originate from a woman aged 50 to 60 with Graves' hyperthyroidism that later progressed to Graves' ophthalmopathy.

In its sample, this clonotype was seen many times. This sequence joins TRBV20-1 and TRBJ2-5; D not certain. Germline lookup yields CDR1 DFQATT and CDR2 SNEGSKA (reference sequence). Trimming stripped 3 bases from V and 0 bases from J, with 5 bases between. The length of the CDR3 is 12 residues. In nucleotides, the CDR3 is TGCAGTGCTAGCGAGAACCAAGAGACCCAGTACTTC. Protein sequence: CSASENQETQYF.

This clonotype was recorded at least ten times. The rearrangement uses TRBV20-1 and TRBJ2-7; D uncertain. CDR1 is DFQATT and CDR2 is SNEGSKA in the germline V gene (reference sequence). The CDR3 is 14 residues long. The germline V and J ends were trimmed by 0 bases and 0 bases, with 9 bases remaining between them. The CDR3 coding sequence is TGCAGTGCTAGAGATCAGGCTAGCTCCTACGAGCAGTACTTC. This translates into CSARDQASSYEQYF.

Ten or more counts support this clonotype. The chain uses TRBV6-1 and TRBJ1-3; D ambiguous. The CDR3 sequence is 16 residues long. Trimming left V 2 bases short and J 0 bases short, with 11 bases between. Looked up from germline, CDR1 is MNHNS and CDR2 is SASEGT. In DNA form, the CDR3 reads TGTGCCAGCAGTGAACGGCCGGCAGCCTCTGGAAACACCATATATTTT. It specifies CASSERPAASGNTIYF.

In its sample, this clonotype was seen many times. The gene calls are TRBV7-9 and TRBJ2-5, with 10 bases lining up with TRBD2. The CDR3 is 18 residues long. The V and J ends lost 3 bases and 2 bases, in that order; junction bases with no gene match: 12. Germline values: CDR1 SEHNR, CDR2 FQNEAQ (reference sequence). DNA for the CDR3: TGTGCCAGCAGCTTCCCCAGCGGGAGGGCCACCAGGCAAGAGACCCAGTACTTC. Its protein is CASSFPSGRATRQETQYF.

This clonotype has ten or more counts. The J gene is TRBJ1-6, the V gene TRBV18, with D unresolved. Germline CDR1 reads KGHSH; CDR2 reads LQKENI. CDR3 size: 16 residues. V shed 3 bases and J shed 0 bases, with 9 bases lying between them. This CDR3 reads CASSPTASSYNSPLHF. CDR3 coding DNA: TGTGCCAGCTCACCGACGGCAAGCTCCTATAATTCACCCCTCCACTTT.

The rearrangement uses TRBV19 and TRBJ1-5, with D tentatively TRBD1 (5 bases). Germline CDR1 LNHDA, CDR2 SQIVND (reference sequence). CDR3 size: 13 residues. Trimming took 10 bases from V and 5 from J, leaving 15 bases between them. The CDR3 loop is CATEPGRYQPQHF. CDR3 coding DNA: TGTGCCACCGAACCGGGACGCTATCAGCCCCAGCATTTT. The complete variable domain, with remaining parts taken from reference TRBV19 and TRBJ1-5, reads DGGITQSPKYLFRKEGQNVTLSCEQNLNHDAMYWYRQDPGQGLRLIYYSQIVNDFQKGDIAEGYSVSREKKESFPLTVTSAQKNPTAFYLCATEPGRYQPQHFGDGTRLSIL.

This clonotype was seen at least ten times. J is TRBJ2-1 and V is TRBV20-1; TRBD2 matches at 7 bases. The germline V gene encodes CDR1 DFQATT and CDR2 SNEGSKA (reference sequence). The CDR3 length is 16 residues. The ends lost 1 base at V and 0 bases at J; junction bases unmatched: 6. The CDR3: CSARAVAGLSYNEQFF. For the CDR3, the DNA is TGCAGTGCTAGAGCGGTAGCGGGCCTCTCCTACAATGAGCAGTTCTTC.

The chain combines TRBV9 with TRBJ2-4; unclear D gene. Between the trimmed V and J ends, which lost 4 bases and 2 bases, there was a span of 10 bases. The CDR3 has 14 amino acids. Germline V gene sequence: CDR1 SGDLS, CDR2 YYNGEE. The CDR3 protein is CASSQAVSKNIQYF. The CDR3 DNA reads as TGTGCCAGCAGCCAGGCGGTGTCCAAAAACATTCAGTACTTC.

The rearrangement uses TRBV19 and TRBJ1-2, with D perhaps TRBD1 (5 bases). Germline V gene data show CDR1 as LNHDA and CDR2 as SQIVND (reference sequence). The V and J ends lost 4 bases and 7 bases respectively, with 10 bases between them. The CDR3 contains 12 residues. CDR3 protein: CASSTLGVGYTF. Written as DNA, the CDR3 is TGTGCCAGTAGTACCCTGGGGGTTGGCTACACCTTC.

In this sample, this clonotype turned up many times. This sequence joins TRBV18 and TRBJ2-2; 8 bases line up with TRBD1. The germline gives CDR1 KGHSH, CDR2 LQKENI. CDR3 length: 16 residues. V dropped 2 bases and J dropped 4; count of bases not matched to a gene: 6. The CDR3 coding sequence is TGTGCCAGCTCACCAGCATGGGACAGGAGCACCGGGGAGCTGTTTTTT. This gives the protein CASSPAWDRSTGELFF.

This clonotype was recorded many times. V gene TRBV3-1 combines with J gene TRBJ1-4; D is ambiguous. The CDR3 consists of 16 residues. The germline gives CDR1 LGHDT, CDR2 YNNKEL (reference sequence). V dropped 0 bases and J dropped 0 bases, with 8 bases sitting between them. The chain's CDR3 is CASSQEGFATNEKLFF. The CDR3 DNA reads as TGTGCCAGCAGCCAAGAGGGGTTTGCAACTAATGAAAAACTGTTTTTT. The full variable domain, completed using reference TRBV3-1 and TRBJ1-4, is DTAVSQTPKYLVTQMGNDKSIKCEQNLGHDTMYWYKQDSKKFLKIMFSYNNKELIINETVPNRFSPKSPDKAHLNLHINSLELGDSAVYFCASSQEGFATNEKLFFGSGTQLSVL.

This clonotype was seen many times. The chain joins TRBV27 to TRBJ2-7; 8 nucleotides agree with TRBD2. The germline V gene has CDR1 MNHEY and CDR2 SMNVEV (reference sequence). The CDR3 is made up of 19 amino acids. V shed 5 bases and J 5 bases; nucleotides not matched to a gene: 23. Here the CDR3 DNA reads TGTGCCAGCAGTGCGCGACAGAATCAAATACTAGCGGAGTCGAACGAGCAGTACTTC. The encoded protein is CASSARQNQILAESNEQYF.

In its sample, this clonotype was seen a few times. V usage is TRBV7-9 and J usage is TRBJ1-2; 9 bases agree with TRBD1. V lost 11 bases, J lost 6 bases, and 7 bases stayed unmatched. This CDR3 contains 12 residues. In germline, CDR1 is SEHNR, CDR2 FQNEAQ (reference sequence). CDR3 sequence: CACVGQGDGYTF. In nucleotides, the CDR3 is TGTGCCTGCGTGGGACAGGGAGATGGCTACACCTTC.

This clonotype was found many times. This chain uses TRBV2 with TRBJ1-1; D not resolved. The CDR3 is 13 residues long. V lost 6 bases, J lost 4 bases, and 12 bases lay in between. Germline CDR1 reads SNHLY; CDR2 reads FYNNEI. The CDR3 spells CASSLETSTEAFF. Written as DNA, the CDR3 is TGTGCCAGCAGCCTCGAGACAAGCACTGAAGCTTTCTTT. The full variable domain, completed using reference TRBV2 and TRBJ1-1, is EPEVTQTPSHQVTQMGQEVILRCVPISNHLYFYWYRQILGQKVEFLVSFYNNEISEKSEIFDDQFSVERPDGSNFTLKIRSTKLEDSAMYFCASSLETSTEAFFGQGTRLTVV.

This clonotype was counted ten times or more. The chain has TRBV4-1 and TRBJ2-1, with 9 bases identical to TRBD2. Germline CDR1 is MGHRA and CDR2 is YSYEKL. The length of the CDR3 is 16 residues. J lost 6 bases, V lost 7 bases, and 13 bases had no gene match. CDR3 sequence (DNA): TGCGCCAGCACTCCCTCGGGCGGGAGGGCCCCCAATGAGCAGTTCTTC. This translates into CASTPSGGRAPNEQFF.

This clonotype was seen at least ten times. This chain joins TRBV5-1 and TRBJ1-3, with 7 bases that match TRBD1. Germline CDR1 is SGHRS and CDR2 is YFSETQ. J lost 2 bases, V lost 0 bases, and 5 bases had no gene match. The CDR3 spans 16 residues. CDR3 nucleotides: TGCGCCAGCAGCTTGGGACAGGGAGGCGCTGGAAACACCATATATTTT. Translated: CASSLGQGGAGNTIYF. The full variable domain, in which reference TRBV5-1 and TRBJ1-3 provide the parts outside the CDR3, is KAGVTQTPRYLIKTRGQQVTLSCSPISGHRSVSWYQQTPGQGLQFLFEYFSETQRNKGNFPGRFSGRQFSNSRSEMNVSTLELGDSALYLCASSLGQGGAGNTIYFGEGSWLTVV.

The chain combines TRBV27 with TRBJ1-5; 7 bases fit TRBD1. V shed 1 base and J 7 bases; nucleotides not matched to a gene: 4. CDR3 size: 14 residues. Germline CDR1 reads MNHEY; CDR2 reads SMNVEV (reference sequence). The CDR3 sequence: CASSLYTGEQPQHF. The DNA for the CDR3 is TGTGCCAGCAGTTTATATACAGGGGAACAGCCCCAGCATTTT.

CDR3 region: CASTALGHYGYTF. For the CDR3, the DNA is TGTGCCAGCACCGCATTAGGCCACTATGGCTACACCTTC. The chain joins TRBV27 to TRBJ1-2; unclear D gene. Germline CDR1 MNHEY, CDR2 SMNVEV (reference sequence). V lost 7 bases and J 3 bases, leaving 12 bases between the germline ends. The CDR3 has 13 residues.

This clonotype appeared many times. The chain joins TRBV30 to TRBJ1-4; D remains unclear. The V end was cut by 5 bases, the J end by 7 bases, with 8 bases between. The CDR3 loop spans 11 amino acids. Germline V gene data show CDR1 as GTSNPN and CDR2 as SVGIG (reference sequence). Here the CDR3 reads CAWGEREKLFF. DNA for the CDR3: TGTGCCTGGGGGGAGCGTGAAAAACTGTTTTTT.

This clonotype was recorded at least ten times. This sequence joins TRBV28 and TRBJ1-1; D is unclear. V was cut by 5 bases and J by 6 bases, with 7 bases left in between. From germline, CDR1 is MDHEN and CDR2 SYDVKM. The CDR3 covers 11 residues. The CDR3 here is CASSLGAEAFF. The CDR3 DNA sequence: TGTGCCAGCAGTCTCGGGGCTGAAGCTTTCTTT.

To note about this clonotype: In this CDR3 the conserved last residue, phenylalanine or tryptophan, is missing, so a read error is likely. J is TRBJ1-1 and V is TRBV15, with unresolved D. This CDR3 region has 11 residues. Germline V gene sequence: CDR1 LNHNV, CDR2 YYDKDF (reference sequence). The V and J ends lost 5 bases and 8 bases respectively, with 9 bases between them. The DNA for the CDR3 is TGTGCCACCAGCGACGGGAACGAAGCTTTCCTT. Amino acids: CATSDGNEAFL.

This clonotype was seen a handful of times. The CDR3 spells CSSTGGGGNEQFF. CDR3 nucleotide sequence: TGCAGCTCAACGGGGGGCGGTGGCAATGAGCAGTTCTTC. The chain is built from TRBV29-1 and TRBJ2-1; perhaps TRBD2 as D (7 bases). V gave up 8 bases and J gave up 6 bases, with 17 bases separating them. The CDR3 length is 13 residues. Germline CDR1 SQVTM, CDR2 ANQGSEA.

This clonotype was seen ten or more times. This rearrangement joins TRBV2 to TRBJ2-5, with TRBD1 matching over 10 bases. The CDR3 extends over 15 amino acids. Trimming took 6 bases from V and 1 from J; bases not matched to a gene: 5. The germline V gene has CDR1 SNHLY and CDR2 FYNNEI. The CDR3 sequence: CASRPGTGVQETQYF. For the CDR3, the DNA is TGTGCCAGCAGGCCCGGGACAGGGGTCCAAGAGACCCAGTACTTC.